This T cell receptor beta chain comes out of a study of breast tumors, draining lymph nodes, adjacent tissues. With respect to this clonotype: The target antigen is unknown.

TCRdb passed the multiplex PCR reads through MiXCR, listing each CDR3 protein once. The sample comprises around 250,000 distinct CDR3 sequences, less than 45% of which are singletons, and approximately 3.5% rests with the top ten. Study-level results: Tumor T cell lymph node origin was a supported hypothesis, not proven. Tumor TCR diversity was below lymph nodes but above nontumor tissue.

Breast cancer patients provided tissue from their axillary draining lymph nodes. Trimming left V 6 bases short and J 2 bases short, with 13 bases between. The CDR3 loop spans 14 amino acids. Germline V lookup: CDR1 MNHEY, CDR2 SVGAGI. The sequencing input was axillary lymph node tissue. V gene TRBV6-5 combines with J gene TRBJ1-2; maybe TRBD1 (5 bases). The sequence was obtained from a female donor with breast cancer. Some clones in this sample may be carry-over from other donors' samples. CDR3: CASRGAAGNYGYTF. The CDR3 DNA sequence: TGTGCCAGCAGAGGAGCCGCAGGGAACTATGGCTACACCTTC.